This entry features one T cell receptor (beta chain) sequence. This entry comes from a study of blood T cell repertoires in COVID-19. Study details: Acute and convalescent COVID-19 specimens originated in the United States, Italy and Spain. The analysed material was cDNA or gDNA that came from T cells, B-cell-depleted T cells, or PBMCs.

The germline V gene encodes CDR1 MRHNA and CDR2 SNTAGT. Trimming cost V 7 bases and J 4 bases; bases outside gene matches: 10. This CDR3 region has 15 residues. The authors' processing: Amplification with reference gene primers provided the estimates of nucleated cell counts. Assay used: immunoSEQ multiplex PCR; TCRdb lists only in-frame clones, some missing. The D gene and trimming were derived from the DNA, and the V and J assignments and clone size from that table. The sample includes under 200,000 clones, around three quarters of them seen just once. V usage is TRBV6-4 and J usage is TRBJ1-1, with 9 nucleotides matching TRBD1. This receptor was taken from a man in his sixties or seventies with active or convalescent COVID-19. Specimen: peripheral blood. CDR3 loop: CASTRPGQGITEAFF. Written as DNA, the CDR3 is TGTGCCAGCACTAGGCCGGGACAGGGAATCACTGAAGCTTTCTTT.